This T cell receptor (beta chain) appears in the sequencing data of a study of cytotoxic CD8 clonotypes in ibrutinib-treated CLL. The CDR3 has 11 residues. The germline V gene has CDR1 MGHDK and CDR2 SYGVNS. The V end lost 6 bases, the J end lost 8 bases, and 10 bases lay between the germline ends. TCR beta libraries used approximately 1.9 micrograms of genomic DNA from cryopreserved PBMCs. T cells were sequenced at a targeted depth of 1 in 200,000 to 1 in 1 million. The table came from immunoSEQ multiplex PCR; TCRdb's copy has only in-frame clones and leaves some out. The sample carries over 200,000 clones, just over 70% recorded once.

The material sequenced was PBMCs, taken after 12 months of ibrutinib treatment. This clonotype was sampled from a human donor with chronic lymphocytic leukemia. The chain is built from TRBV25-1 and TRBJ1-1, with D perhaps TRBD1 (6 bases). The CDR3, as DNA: TGTGCCAGCAGCCTTAGGGGGGAAGCTTTCTTT. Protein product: CASSLRGEAFF.